Each of the 14 T cell receptor beta chains below was sequenced from the same sample in a study of blood T cell repertoires in COVID-19. The repertoire was sequenced with immunoSEQ multiplex PCR; TCRdb's copy has only in-frame clones and lacks some. The table has about 27,000 clones, around 90% seen once; the top ten hold over 4.5%. The sample taken for sequencing was peripheral blood. Source of these receptors: a man in his 70s with active COVID-19.

J is TRBJ2-1 and V is TRBV7-9; 8 bases agree with TRBD2. This CDR3 contains 15 residues. J gave up 6 bases and V 5 bases, and 9 bases lay outside the gene matches. Germline-derived CDR1 and CDR2 are SEHNR and FQNEAQ (reference sequence). CDR3 in DNA: TGTGCCAGCAGCCCTTACAGCGGGGGTAGCAATGAGCAGTTCTTC. As protein: CASSPYSGGSNEQFF.

V usage is TRBV18 and J usage is TRBJ1-2, with D maybe TRBD1 (6 bases). V was trimmed by 6 bases and J by 7 bases, leaving 18 bases between them. The CDR3 is 14 residues long. CDR1 is KGHSH, CDR2 LQKENI, per germline. CDR3 loop: CASSPGFNRVGYTF. As DNA, the CDR3 is TGTGCCAGCTCCCCAGGGTTTAACAGGGTTGGCTACACCTTC.

The chain's CDR3 is CASSFVGQGGEKLFF. The CDR3, as DNA: TGTGCCAGCAGTTTCGTCGGTCAGGGAGGGGAAAAACTGTTTTTT. The V call is TRBV27, the J call TRBJ1-4; a possible D gene is TRBD1 (5 bases). Between the trimmed V and J ends, which lost 3 bases and 8 bases, there was a span of 16 bases. Germline assignment: CDR1 MNHEY and CDR2 SMNVEV (reference sequence). The CDR3 is 15 residues long.

Concerning this clone: At one end the junction does not follow the germline gene, possibly because of a read error. This chain links TRBV27 with TRBJ1-6; the D is unclear. The CDR3 has 13 amino acids. Germline CDR1 MNHEY, CDR2 SMNVEV (reference sequence). The CDR3 loop reads CASRAGYSSPLHF. The CDR3 DNA reads TGTGCCAGCAGGGCAGGTTATAGTTCACCCCTCCACTTT.

This clone was observed a few times. Here the CDR3 DNA reads TGTGCCAGCAGCTTCATTTCTGGCCCAAAAACCGGGGAGCTGTTTTTT. Amino acids: CASSFISGPKTGELFF. The chain links TRBV7-7 to TRBJ2-2; no reliable D call. CDR1 is SSHAT, CDR2 FNYEAQ, per germline (reference sequence). Trimming stripped 3 bases from V and 5 bases from J, with 16 bases between. CDR3 length: 16 amino acids.

The rearrangement links TRBV6-6 to TRBJ1-4; D is unresolved. The CDR3 runs to 13 residues. Trimming pared 5 bases from V and 6 bases from J, leaving 10 bases between. The germline V gene encodes CDR1 MNHNY and CDR2 SVGAGI (reference sequence). This chain's CDR3 is CASSRALYEKLFF. DNA of the CDR3: TGTGCCAGCAGTCGTGCGTTGTATGAAAAACTGTTTTTT.

This chain uses TRBV5-4 with TRBJ2-3; 10 bases match TRBD2. The CDR3 covers 16 residues. Per the germline V gene, CDR1 is SGHNT and CDR2 is YYREEE (reference sequence). The ends lost 4 bases at V and 6 bases at J; junction bases unmatched: 11. In nucleotides, the CDR3 is TGTGCCAGCAGCCCAGCGGGACTAGCGCTTACCGATACGCAGTATTTT. Amino acid sequence: CASSPAGLALTDTQYF.

The J gene is TRBJ1-4, the V gene TRBV5-8; D gene unclear. This CDR3 is 12 amino acids long. Germline assignment: CDR1 SGHTS and CDR2 YDEGEE. Trimming took off 4 bases at V and 7 bases at J, with 8 bases between the two ends. The CDR3 bases are TGTGCCAGCAGCCCGGAGACTGAAAAACTGTTTTTT. Its translation: CASSPETEKLFF.

The chain combines TRBV3-1 (or the pseudogene TRBV3-2) with TRBJ1-1; a possible D gene is TRBD1 (5 bases). Trimming cost V 1 base and J 8 bases, with 8 bases left between them. The CDR3 is 12 residues long. From germline, CDR1 is LGHDT and CDR2 YNNKEL (reference sequence). The CDR3 reads CASSQGDWEAFF. CDR3 nucleotides: TGTGCCAGCAGCCAAGGGGACTGGGAAGCTTTCTTT.

This rearrangement joins TRBV5-8 to TRBJ1-2, with D possibly matching TRBD1 (6 bases). The V end was cut by 6 bases, the J end by 7 bases, with 16 bases between. This CDR3 contains 13 residues. Germline V gene sequence: CDR1 SGHTS, CDR2 YDEGEE. The CDR3: CASTKQGIGGYTF. In nucleotides, the CDR3 is TGTGCCAGCACCAAACAGGGAATTGGTGGCTACACCTTC.

The rearrangement links TRBV28 to TRBJ2-3; 13 positions agree with TRBD2. The CDR3 is 16 amino acids. The V gene's germline CDR1 is MDHEN and CDR2 SYDVKM. Trimming removed 5 bases from V and 7 bases from J; junction bases left unmatched: 9. CDR3 nucleotide sequence: TGTGCCAGCAGTAACTTACTAGCGGGGGGGCCGCATACGCAGTATTTT. It is translated as CASSNLLAGGPHTQYF.

A single count supports this clone. The V gene is TRBV5-6, the J gene TRBJ1-5; tentatively, D is TRBD1 (6 bases). With 2 bases removed from V and 6 bases from J, the gap between germline ends came to 18 bases. CDR1 is SGHDT, CDR2 YYEEEE, per germline. The CDR3 is 16 residues long. The CDR3: CASSFRVGGLGQPQHF. The CDR3 DNA is TGTGCCAGCAGCTTTCGGGTCGGGGGGCTCGGTCAGCCCCAGCATTTT. The full variable domain, with the rest looked up from reference TRBV5-6 and TRBJ1-5, is DAGVTQSPTHLIKTRGQQVTLRCSPKSGHDTVSWYQQALGQGPQFIFQYYEEEERQRGNFPDRFSGHQFPNYSSELNVNALLLGDSALYLCASSFRVGGLGQPQHFGDGTRLSIL.

V and J are TRBV27 and TRBJ1-2, with a tentative D call TRBD1 (6 bases). Germline assignment: CDR1 MNHEY and CDR2 SMNVEV (reference sequence). This CDR3 is built from 14 residues. V lost 3 bases to trimming and J lost 10 bases, with 18 bases between them. The CDR3 DNA reads as TGTGCCAGCAGTTTCCGGCGAGACAGGCTACTCTACACCTTC. Amino acid sequence: CASSFRRDRLLYTF.

This chain connects TRBV28 to TRBJ1-2; 7 nucleotides line up with TRBD1. Trimming removed 5 bases from V and 1 base from J; junction bases left unmatched: 10. CDR3 length: 16 amino acids. Germline values: CDR1 MDHEN, CDR2 SYDVKM. The CDR3 protein is CASSPLRQGYNYGYTF. CDR3 bases: TGTGCCAGCAGTCCACTCCGACAGGGCTATAACTATGGCTACACCTTC.